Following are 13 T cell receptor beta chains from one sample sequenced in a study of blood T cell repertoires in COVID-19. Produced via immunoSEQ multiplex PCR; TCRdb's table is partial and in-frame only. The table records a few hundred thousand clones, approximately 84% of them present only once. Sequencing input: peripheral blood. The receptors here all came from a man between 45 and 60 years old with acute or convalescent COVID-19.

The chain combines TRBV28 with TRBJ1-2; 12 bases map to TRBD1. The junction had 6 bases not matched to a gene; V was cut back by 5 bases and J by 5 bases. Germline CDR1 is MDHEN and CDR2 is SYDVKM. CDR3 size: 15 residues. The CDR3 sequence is CASSPGTGGGYGYTF. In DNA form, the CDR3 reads TGTGCCAGCAGTCCCGGGACAGGGGGCGGGTATGGCTACACCTTC.

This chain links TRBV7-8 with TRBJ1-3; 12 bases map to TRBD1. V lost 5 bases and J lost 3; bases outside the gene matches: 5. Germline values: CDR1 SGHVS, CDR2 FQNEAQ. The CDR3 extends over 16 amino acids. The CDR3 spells CASSLGQGAGGNTIYF. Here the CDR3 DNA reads TGTGCCAGCAGCCTGGGACAGGGGGCTGGTGGAAACACCATATATTTT.

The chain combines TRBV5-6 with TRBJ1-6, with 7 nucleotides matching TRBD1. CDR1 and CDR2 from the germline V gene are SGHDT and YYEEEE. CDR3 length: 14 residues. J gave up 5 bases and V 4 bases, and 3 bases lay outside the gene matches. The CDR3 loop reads CASSRGQDNSPLHF. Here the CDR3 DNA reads TGTGCCAGCAGCAGAGGACAGGATAATTCACCCCTCCACTTT.

The chain's CDR3 is CASSWGRPSYNSPLHF. Here the CDR3 DNA reads TGTGCCAGCAGTTGGGGGCGTCCGAGCTATAATTCACCCCTCCACTTT. The chain joins TRBV6-5 to TRBJ1-6; maybe TRBD1 (6 bases). Germline V gives CDR1 MNHEY, CDR2 SVGAGI. The CDR3 covers 16 residues. Trimming stripped 4 bases from V and 3 bases from J, with 13 bases between.

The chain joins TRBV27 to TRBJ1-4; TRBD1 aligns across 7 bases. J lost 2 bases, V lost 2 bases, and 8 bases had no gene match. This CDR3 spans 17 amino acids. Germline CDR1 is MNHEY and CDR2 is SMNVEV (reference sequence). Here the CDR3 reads CASSLQGRGRTNEKLFF. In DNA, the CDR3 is TGTGCCAGCAGTTTACAGGGCAGGGGGAGGACTAATGAAAAACTGTTTTTT. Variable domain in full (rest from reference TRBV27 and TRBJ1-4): EAQVTQNPRYLITVTGKKLTVTCSQNMNHEYMSWYRQDPGLGLRQIYYSMNVEVTDKGDVPEGYKVSRKEKRNFPLILESPSPNQTSLYFCASSLQGRGRTNEKLFFGSGTQLSVL.

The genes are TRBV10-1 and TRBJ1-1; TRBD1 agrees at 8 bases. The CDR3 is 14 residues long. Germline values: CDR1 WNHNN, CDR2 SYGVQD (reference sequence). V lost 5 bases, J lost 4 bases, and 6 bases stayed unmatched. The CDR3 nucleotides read TGCGCCAGCAGTTCCCCGGACAGGGCCACTGAAGCTTTCTTT. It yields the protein CASSSPDRATEAFF.

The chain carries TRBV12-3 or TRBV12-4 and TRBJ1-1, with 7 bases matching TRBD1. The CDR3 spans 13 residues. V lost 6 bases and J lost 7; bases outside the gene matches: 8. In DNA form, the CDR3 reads TGTGCCAGCAGAACGACAGGGAAGTTTGAAGCTTTCTTT. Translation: CASRTTGKFEAFF.

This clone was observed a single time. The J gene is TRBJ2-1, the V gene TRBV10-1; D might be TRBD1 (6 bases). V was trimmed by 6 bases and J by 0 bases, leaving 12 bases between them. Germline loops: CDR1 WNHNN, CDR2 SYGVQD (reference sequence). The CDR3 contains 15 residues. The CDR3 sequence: CASSVDSSSYNEQFF. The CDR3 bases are TGCGCCAGCAGCGTGGACAGCAGCTCCTACAATGAGCAGTTCTTC.

The CDR3, as DNA: TGTGCCAGCAGCTTGGGCTGGGTAGGGGGAGAGGAACTGTTTTTT. Its protein is CASSLGWVGGEELFF. This sequence joins TRBV5-6 and TRBJ1-4, with D perhaps matching TRBD1 (6 bases). Germline CDR1 is SGHDT and CDR2 is YYEEEE. V lost 0 bases and J lost 12, with 18 bases in between. CDR3 length equals 15 residues.

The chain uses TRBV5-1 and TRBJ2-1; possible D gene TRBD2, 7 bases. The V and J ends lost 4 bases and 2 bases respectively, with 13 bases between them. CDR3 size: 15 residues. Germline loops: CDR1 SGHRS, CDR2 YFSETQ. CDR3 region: CASSPAGAAYNEQFF. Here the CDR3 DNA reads TGCGCCAGCAGCCCCGCGGGGGCCGCCTACAATGAGCAGTTCTTC.

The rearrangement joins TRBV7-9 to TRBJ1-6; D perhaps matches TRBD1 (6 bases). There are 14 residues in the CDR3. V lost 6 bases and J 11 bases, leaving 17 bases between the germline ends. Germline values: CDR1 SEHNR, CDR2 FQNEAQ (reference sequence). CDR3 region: CASRPGGAGPPLHF. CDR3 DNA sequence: TGTGCCAGCAGGCCCGGGGGGGCCGGGCCACCCCTCCACTTT.

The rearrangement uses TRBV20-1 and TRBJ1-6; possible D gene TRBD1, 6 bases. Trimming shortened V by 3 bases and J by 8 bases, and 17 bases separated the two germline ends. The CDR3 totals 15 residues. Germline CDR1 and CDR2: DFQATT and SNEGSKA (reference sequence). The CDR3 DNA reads TGCAGTGCTAGTTACCAGGGGATCAGGGATTCACCCCTCCACTTT. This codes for CSASYQGIRDSPLHF.

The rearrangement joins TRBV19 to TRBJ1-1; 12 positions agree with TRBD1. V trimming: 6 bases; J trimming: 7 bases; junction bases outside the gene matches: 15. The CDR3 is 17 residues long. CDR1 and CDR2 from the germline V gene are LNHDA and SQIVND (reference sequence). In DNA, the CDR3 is TGTGCCAGTAGCATCGGGGACAGGGGGCGCGTGAGGGGTGAAGCTTTCTTT. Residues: CASSIGDRGRVRGEAFF.